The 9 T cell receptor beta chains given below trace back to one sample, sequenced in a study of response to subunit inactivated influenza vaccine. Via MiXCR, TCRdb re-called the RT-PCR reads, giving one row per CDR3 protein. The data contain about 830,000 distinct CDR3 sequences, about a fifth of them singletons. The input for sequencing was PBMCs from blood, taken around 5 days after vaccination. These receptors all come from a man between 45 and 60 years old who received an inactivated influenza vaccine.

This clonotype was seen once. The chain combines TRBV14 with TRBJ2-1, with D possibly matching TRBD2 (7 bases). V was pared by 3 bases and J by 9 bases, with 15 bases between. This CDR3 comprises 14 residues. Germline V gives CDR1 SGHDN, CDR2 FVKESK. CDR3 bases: TGTGCCAGCAGCCATCGGGGGGCGCAGGGTGAGCAGTTCTTC. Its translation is CASSHRGAQGEQFF.

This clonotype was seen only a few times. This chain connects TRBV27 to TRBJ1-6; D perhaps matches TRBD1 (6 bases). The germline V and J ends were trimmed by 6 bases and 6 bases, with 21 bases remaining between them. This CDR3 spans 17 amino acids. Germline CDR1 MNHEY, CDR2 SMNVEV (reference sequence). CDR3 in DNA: TGTGCCAGCAGCTACCGGGAGACAGGAGTACCTAATTCACCCCTCCACTTT. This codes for CASSYRETGVPNSPLHF.

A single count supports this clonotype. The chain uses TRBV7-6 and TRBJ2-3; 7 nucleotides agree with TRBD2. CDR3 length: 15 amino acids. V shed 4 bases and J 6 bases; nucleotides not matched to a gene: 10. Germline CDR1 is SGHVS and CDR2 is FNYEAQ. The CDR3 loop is CASSSLAGVFDTQYF. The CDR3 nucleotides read TGTGCCAGCAGCTCCCTTGCGGGAGTATTTGATACGCAGTATTTT.

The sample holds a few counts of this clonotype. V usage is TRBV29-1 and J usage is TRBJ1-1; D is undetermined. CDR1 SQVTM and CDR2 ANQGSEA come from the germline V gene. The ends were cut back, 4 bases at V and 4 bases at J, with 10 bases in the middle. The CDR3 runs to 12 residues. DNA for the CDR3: TGCAGCGTTGTGAAGGGAATCACTGAAGCTTTCTTT. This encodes CSVVKGITEAFF.

The CDR3 DNA reads as TGTGCCAGCAGTTACGTTCGGAGCAATCAGCCCCAGCATTTT. As protein: CASSYVRSNQPQHF. V usage is TRBV6-2 or TRBV6-3 and J usage is TRBJ1-5; D uncertain. CDR1 and CDR2 from the germline V gene are MNHEY and SVGEGT. CDR3 length equals 14 residues. V was cut by 2 bases and J by 1 base, with 6 bases left in between.

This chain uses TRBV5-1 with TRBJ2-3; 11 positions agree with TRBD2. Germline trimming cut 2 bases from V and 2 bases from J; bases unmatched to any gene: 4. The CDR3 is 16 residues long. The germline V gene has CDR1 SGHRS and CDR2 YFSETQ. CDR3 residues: CASSFTLAGATDTQYF. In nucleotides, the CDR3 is TGCGCCAGCAGCTTCACACTAGCGGGGGCCACAGATACGCAGTATTTT.

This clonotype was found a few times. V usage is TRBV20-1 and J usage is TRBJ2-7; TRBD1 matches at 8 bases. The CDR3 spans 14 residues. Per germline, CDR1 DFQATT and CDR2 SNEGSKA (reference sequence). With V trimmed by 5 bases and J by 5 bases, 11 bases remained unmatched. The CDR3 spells CSAFSPGGADEQYF. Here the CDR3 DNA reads TGCAGTGCTTTTAGCCCAGGGGGCGCGGACGAGCAGTACTTC.

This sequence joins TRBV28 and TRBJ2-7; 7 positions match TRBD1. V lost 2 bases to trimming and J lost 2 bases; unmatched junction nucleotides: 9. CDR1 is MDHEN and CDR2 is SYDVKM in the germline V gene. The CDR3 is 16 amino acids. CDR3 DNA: TGTGCCAGCAGTTTAATCGGCGACAGGGTCCCCTACGAGCAGTACTTC. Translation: CASSLIGDRVPYEQYF. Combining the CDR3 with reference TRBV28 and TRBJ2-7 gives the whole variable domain DVKVTQSSRYLVKRTGEKVFLECVQDMDHENMFWYRQDPGLGLRLIYFSYDVKMKEKGDIPEGYSVSREKKERFSLILESASTNQTSMYLCASSLIGDRVPYEQYFGPGTRLTVT.

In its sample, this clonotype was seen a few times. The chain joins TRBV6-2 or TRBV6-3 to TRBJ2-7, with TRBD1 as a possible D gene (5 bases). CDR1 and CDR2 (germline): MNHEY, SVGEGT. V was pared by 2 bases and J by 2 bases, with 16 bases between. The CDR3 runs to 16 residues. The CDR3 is CASSYAVDSLTYEQYF. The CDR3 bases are TGTGCCAGCAGTTACGCCGTCGACAGCCTAACCTACGAGCAGTACTTC.